The clone carrying this T cell receptor (beta chain) showed up just a few times. This entry belongs to a study of response to subunit inactivated influenza vaccine. TCRdb reanalysed the RT-PCR reads using MiXCR and keeps one entry per CDR3 protein. The sample records roughly 500,000 distinct CDR3 sequences, around 21% being singletons. Trimming took 0 bases from V and 9 from J; bases not matched to a gene: 10. Germline V gene lookup returns CDR1 SGHVS and CDR2 FNYEAQ. The CDR3 loop spans 16 amino acids. These same records also appear under a second study, on T cells expressing NK-cell markers. In that study: The authors made TCR beta cDNA libraries by 5'RACE template switching. This switching added a universal primer site and UMIs.

This sequence originates from a man aged 45-65 years who received an inactivated influenza vaccine. The chain joins TRBV7-6 to TRBJ1-1; 10 bases map to TRBD1. The sample here was CD4+ T cells sorted from PBMCs, taken roughly 12 days after vaccination. The CDR3 protein is CASSLAPGQGSLQAFF. CDR3 sequence (DNA): TGTGCCAGCAGCTTAGCTCCGGGACAGGGGAGTTTGCAAGCTTTCTTT.